This record covers a single T cell receptor (beta chain). The target antigen is unknown. V gave up 3 bases and J gave up 3 bases; unmatched junction bases: 6. CDR1 is MNHEY, CDR2 SVGEGT, per germline. The CDR3 has 15 amino acids. This specimen comes from a study of early T cells in non-severe SARS-CoV-2 infection. For the study at large: Sequencing was performed on bulk RNA from unsorted whole blood, leaving chains unpaired.

General study points: Reliance on VDJdb matching favored anti-spike CD8 responses; private and CD4 specificities were missed.

Separate cDNA molecules each had unique molecular identifiers attached to them. TCRdb passed the 5' RACE reads through MiXCR, listing each CDR3 protein once. The data show tens of thousands of distinct CDR3 sequences, roughly 17% seen once. The source material was whole blood, sampled at baseline. This TCR came from an adult who was a healthcare worker with PCR-confirmed SARS-CoV-2 infection or an uninfected control (not recorded which). The gene calls are TRBV6-2 or TRBV6-3 and TRBJ2-7; 9 bases align to TRBD2. Here the CDR3 reads CASSYTETSGYEQYF. The CDR3 coding sequence is TGTGCCAGCAGTTATACTGAGACTAGCGGCTACGAGCAGTACTTC.